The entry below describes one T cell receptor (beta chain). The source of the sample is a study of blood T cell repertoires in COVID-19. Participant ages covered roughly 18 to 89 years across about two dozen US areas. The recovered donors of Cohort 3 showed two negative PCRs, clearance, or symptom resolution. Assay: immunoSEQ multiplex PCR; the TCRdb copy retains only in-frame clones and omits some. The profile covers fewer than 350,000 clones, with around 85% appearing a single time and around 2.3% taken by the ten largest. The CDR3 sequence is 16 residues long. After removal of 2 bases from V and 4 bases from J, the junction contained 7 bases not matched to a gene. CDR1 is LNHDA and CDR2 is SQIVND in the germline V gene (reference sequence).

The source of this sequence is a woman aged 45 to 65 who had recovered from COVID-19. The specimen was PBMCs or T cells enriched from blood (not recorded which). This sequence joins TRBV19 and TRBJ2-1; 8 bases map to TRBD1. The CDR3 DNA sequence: TGTGCCAGTAGTATAAGGCCGGGACAGGTTTACAATGAGCAGTTCTTC. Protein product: CASSIRPGQVYNEQFF.